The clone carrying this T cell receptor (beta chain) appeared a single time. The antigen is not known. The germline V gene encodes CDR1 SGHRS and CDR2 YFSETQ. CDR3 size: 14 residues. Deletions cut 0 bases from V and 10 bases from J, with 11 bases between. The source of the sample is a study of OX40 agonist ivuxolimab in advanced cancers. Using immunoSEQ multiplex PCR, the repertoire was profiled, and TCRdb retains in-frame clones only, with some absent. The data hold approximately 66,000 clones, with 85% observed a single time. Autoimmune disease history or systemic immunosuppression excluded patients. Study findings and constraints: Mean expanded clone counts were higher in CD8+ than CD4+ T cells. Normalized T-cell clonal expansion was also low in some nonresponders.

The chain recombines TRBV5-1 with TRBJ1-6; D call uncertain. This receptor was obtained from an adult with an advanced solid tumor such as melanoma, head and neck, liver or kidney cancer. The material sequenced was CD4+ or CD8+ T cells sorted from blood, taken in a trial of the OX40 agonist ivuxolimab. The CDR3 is CASSLEGMESPLHF. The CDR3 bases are TGCGCCAGCAGCTTGGAAGGGATGGAATCACCCCTCCACTTT.